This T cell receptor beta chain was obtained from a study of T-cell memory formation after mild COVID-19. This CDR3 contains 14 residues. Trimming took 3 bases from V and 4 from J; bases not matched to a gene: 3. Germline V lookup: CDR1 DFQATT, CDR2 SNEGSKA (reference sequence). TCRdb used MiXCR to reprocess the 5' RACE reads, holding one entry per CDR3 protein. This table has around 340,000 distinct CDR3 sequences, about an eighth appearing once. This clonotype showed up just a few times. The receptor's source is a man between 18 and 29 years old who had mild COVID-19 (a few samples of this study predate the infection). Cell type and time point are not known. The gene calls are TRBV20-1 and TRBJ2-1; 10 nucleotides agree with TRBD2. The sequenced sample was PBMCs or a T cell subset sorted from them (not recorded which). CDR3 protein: CSASKRGGYNEQFF. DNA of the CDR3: TGCAGTGCTAGTAAGCGGGGGGGGTACAATGAGCAGTTCTTC.